This TCR beta chain was sequenced for a study of identical twins. V lost 3 bases to trimming and J lost 4 bases, with 16 bases between them. Germline CDR1 reads KGHSH; CDR2 reads LQKENI. The CDR3 covers 16 residues. In TCRdb, the 5' RACE reads were re-called with MiXCR into one record per CDR3 protein. The data show 690,000 or so distinct CDR3 sequences, around 8.6% seen once. This clonotype showed up just a few times. A further study also used this sample, focusing on yellow fever vaccine responses in identical twins.

Sequenced material: PBMCs. V usage is TRBV18 and J usage is TRBJ2-4; TRBD2 is a possible D gene (7 bases). The sequence was collected from a woman aged 18-30 years in good health. As DNA, the CDR3 is TGTGCCAGCTCACCGGGCGGGGGCGGCTGGAAAAACATTCAGTACTTC. Translated: CASSPGGGGWKNIQYF.